One sample yielded the 25 T cell receptor beta chains listed below, sequenced in a study of CD8 T cells in ankylosing spondylitis (dated 2017 in TCRdb). Libraries were constructed by 5' RACE. Sequencing was performed on an Illumina HiSeq 2500. Starting from the raw public reads, TCRdb applied fastp trimming at Q25, assembled clones with MiXCR and retained in-frame beta chains. Entries are consolidated by CDR3 protein sequence, retaining the most common genes and DNA. The sample table contains fewer than 400,000 distinct CDR3 sequences; only one count was recorded for roughly 14% of them. The ten largest clones take up less than 1.1% of the sample. Sequencing used blood, either unsorted or a sorted T cell fraction (not recorded which). These receptors were taken from a male donor with ankylosing spondylitis or in good health (not recorded which).

The sample holds a few counts of this clonotype. V and J are TRBV6-1 and TRBJ2-2, with D perhaps TRBD1 or TRBD2 (5 bases each). The CDR3 covers 15 residues. With 4 bases removed from V and 2 bases from J, the gap between germline ends came to 11 bases. Germline CDR1 is MNHNS and CDR2 is SASEGT. The CDR3 spells CASSGGFVNTGELFF. CDR3 nucleotides: TGTGCCAGCAGTGGGGGGTTCGTAAACACCGGGGAGCTGTTTTTT.

The chain couples TRBV29-1 to TRBJ2-4; no definite D call. The V gene lost 4 bases and the J gene lost 3 bases, with 10 bases spanning the gap. CDR1 and CDR2 from the germline V gene are SQVTM and ANQGSEA. This CDR3 is 13 amino acids long. The CDR3 loop reads CSVGLVGKNIQYF. The CDR3 coding sequence is TGCAGCGTTGGATTGGTGGGCAAAAACATTCAGTACTTC.

The table lists this clonotype with a few counts. The CDR3 region has the DNA TGCGCCAGCAGCGCCGGGGGGCTTACGACAGATACGCAGTATTTT. It specifies CASSAGGLTTDTQYF. The V call is TRBV5-1, the J call TRBJ2-3; D perhaps matches TRBD2 (7 bases). The germline V gene has CDR1 SGHRS and CDR2 YFSETQ. The CDR3 has 15 residues. The V gene lost 4 bases and the J gene lost 3 bases, with 15 bases spanning the gap. The variable domain in full, completed from reference TRBV5-1 and TRBJ2-3, reads KAGVTQTPRYLIKTRGQQVTLSCSPISGHRSVSWYQQTPGQGLQFLFEYFSETQRNKGNFPGRFSGRQFSNSRSEMNVSTLELGDSALYLCASSAGGLTTDTQYFGPGTRLTVL.

This chain uses TRBV10-3 with TRBJ1-1; 8 bases match TRBD1. The CDR3 has 15 amino acids. Germline CDR1 and CDR2: ENHRY and SYGVKD. Trimming took 4 bases from V and 6 from J; bases not matched to a gene: 10. The CDR3 DNA sequence: TGTGCCATCAGTGGCGACAGGGGAAGAGGGCCTGAAGCTTTCTTT. Its translation: CAISGDRGRGPEAFF.

The chain links TRBV7-9 to TRBJ2-3; perhaps TRBD2 as D (5 bases). Trimming took off 1 base at V and 8 bases at J, with 7 bases between the two ends. Germline values: CDR1 SEHNR, CDR2 FQNEAQ (reference sequence). The CDR3 is 12 residues long. CDR3 DNA: TGTGCCAGCAGCTTAGTCCGGGGTACGCAGTATTTT. This codes for CASSLVRGTQYF.

This clonotype has only a few counts. The V gene is TRBV20-1, the J gene TRBJ1-2; the match to TRBD1 covers 7 bases. Germline CDR1 and CDR2: DFQATT and SNEGSKA (reference sequence). This CDR3 contains 15 residues. Unmatched junction bases numbered 8, after V lost 0 bases and J lost 4 bases. The CDR3 DNA is TGCAGTGCTAGAGATATTAGGGACAGCGGCTATGGCTACACCTTC. It yields the protein CSARDIRDSGYGYTF.

In its sample, this clonotype was seen a few times. This sequence joins TRBV20-1 and TRBJ1-4; a possible D gene is TRBD1 (6 bases). Germline loops: CDR1 DFQATT, CDR2 SNEGSKA (reference sequence). The CDR3 loop spans 13 amino acids. V lost 4 bases to trimming and J lost 2 bases, with 8 bases between them. The CDR3 DNA follows: TGCAGTGCTACGGACAGCACTAATGAAAAACTGTTTTTT. Its translation is CSATDSTNEKLFF.

This clonotype was counted only a few times. The chain has TRBV20-1 and TRBJ2-3; TRBD2 matches at 9 bases. This CDR3 comprises 14 residues. J gave up 3 bases and V 6 bases, and 7 bases lay outside the gene matches. Germline V gene data show CDR1 as DFQATT and CDR2 as SNEGSKA (reference sequence). The CDR3 DNA reads TGCAGTGCCATCCTTAGCGGGAGAACAGATACGCAGTATTTT. Protein product: CSAILSGRTDTQYF.

The V call is TRBV3-1, the J call TRBJ2-1; tentatively, D is TRBD1 (5 bases). Looked up from germline, CDR1 is LGHDT and CDR2 is YNNKEL (reference sequence). The CDR3 has 14 residues. V was shortened by 5 bases and J by 1 base, with 9 bases between the two germline ends. CDR3 residues: CASSSAGSYNEQFF. DNA for the CDR3: TGTGCCAGCAGCTCGGCAGGGTCCTACAATGAGCAGTTCTTC.

The chain employs TRBV20-1 and TRBJ1-1; TRBD1 agrees at 7 bases. The CDR3 is made up of 13 amino acids. Per germline, CDR1 DFQATT and CDR2 SNEGSKA (reference sequence). V was pared by 6 bases and J by 0 bases, with 4 bases of the junction left unmatched. CDR3 coding DNA: TGCAGTGCCGACAGGGCCATGAACACTGAAGCTTTCTTT. Its translation: CSADRAMNTEAFF.

This clonotype was observed many times. The chain joins TRBV12-3 or TRBV12-4 to TRBJ2-1; D not resolved. The V and J ends lost 6 bases and 9 bases respectively, with 21 bases between them. The CDR3 loop spans 15 amino acids. This CDR3 is CASSNPLPAVGEQFF. The DNA of the CDR3 is TGTGCCAGCAGCAACCCGCTGCCGGCAGTAGGTGAGCAGTTCTTC.

This chain joins TRBV3-1 and TRBJ2-3; TRBD1 aligns across 7 bases. The CDR3 covers 15 residues. The germline gives CDR1 LGHDT, CDR2 YNNKEL (reference sequence). The V segment lost 5 bases and the J segment 6 bases; nucleotides outside the gene matches: 11. The CDR3 loop reads CASSTTGVRMDTQYF. The DNA of the CDR3 is TGTGCCAGCAGCACCACAGGGGTACGGATGGATACGCAGTATTTT.

The V gene is TRBV27, the J gene TRBJ1-5; D is undetermined. V was pared by 10 bases and J by 4 bases, with 11 bases between. The CDR3 contains 12 residues. Germline values: CDR1 MNHEY, CDR2 SMNVEV (reference sequence). The CDR3 DNA reads TGTGCCACCTGGACCTTGAATCAGCCCCAGCATTTT. Residues: CATWTLNQPQHF.

This clonotype was counted at least ten times. The chain uses TRBV29-1 and TRBJ2-4, with 7 nucleotides matching TRBD1. Germline trimming cut 6 bases from V and 0 bases from J; bases unmatched to any gene: 5. The CDR3 contains 14 residues. Germline lookup yields CDR1 SQVTM and CDR2 ANQGSEA. The CDR3 DNA follows: TGCAGCGTGCAGGGGGAACTAGCCAAAAACATTCAGTACTTC. Protein: CSVQGELAKNIQYF. The entire variable domain, with the rest obtained from reference TRBV29-1 and TRBJ2-4, is as follows: SAVISQKPSRDICQRGTSLTIQCQVDSQVTMMFWYRQQPGQSLTLIATANQGSEATYESGFVIDKFPISRPNLTFSTLTVSNMSPEDSSIYLCSVQGELAKNIQYFGAGTRLSVL.

This clonotype was counted only a few times. The rearrangement uses TRBV12-3 or TRBV12-4 and TRBJ2-2, with 10 nucleotides matching TRBD2. The V and J ends lost 6 bases and 5 bases, in that order; junction bases with no gene match: 6. CDR3 length: 15 amino acids. Here the CDR3 DNA reads TGTGCCAGCAGCACTACTAGCGGGGTGACCGGGGAGCTGTTTTTT. Encoded protein: CASSTTSGVTGELFF.

This clonotype showed up just once. V gene TRBV11-2 combines with J gene TRBJ2-1, with 9 bases aligning to TRBD2. The J segment lost 4 bases and the V segment lost 0 bases, leaving 10 bases of the junction unmatched. Per the germline V gene, CDR1 is SGHAT and CDR2 is FQNNGV. The CDR3 runs to 18 residues. The CDR3 region has the DNA TGTGCCAGCAGCTTAGACCTAGCGGGAAACAAGATATACAATGAGCAGTTCTTC. Translating gives CASSLDLAGNKIYNEQFF.

The table lists this clonotype with a few counts. The J gene is TRBJ2-4, the V gene TRBV30, with D possibly TRBD2 on 5 matching bases. Germline V gene sequence: CDR1 GTSNPN, CDR2 SVGIG (reference sequence). The CDR3 covers 15 residues. The V end lost 0 bases, the J end lost 3 bases, and 12 bases lay between the germline ends. The CDR3 reads CAWSVPPGIKNIQYF. The CDR3 nucleotides are TGTGCCTGGAGTGTACCGCCCGGGATCAAAAACATTCAGTACTTC. Based on the CDR3 plus reference TRBV30 and TRBJ2-4, the full variable domain is SQTIHQWPATLVQPVGSPLSLECTVEGTSNPNLYWYRQAAGRGLQLLFYSVGIGQISSEVPQNLSASRPQDRQFILSSKKLLLSDSGFYLCAWSVPPGIKNIQYFGAGTRLSVL.

This clonotype was detected only a few times. This chain connects TRBV5-1 to TRBJ2-7, with unresolved D. V was trimmed by 10 bases and J by 3 bases, leaving 11 bases between them. The CDR3 loop spans 11 amino acids. The V gene's germline CDR1 is SGHRS and CDR2 YFSETQ. CDR3 region: CAGTAIYEQYF. CDR3 bases: TGCGCCGGTACAGCGATCTACGAGCAGTACTTC.

This clonotype was seen a handful of times. The chain recombines TRBV20-1 with TRBJ2-7; no reliable D call. This CDR3 contains 12 residues. The germline V gene has CDR1 DFQATT and CDR2 SNEGSKA (reference sequence). The CDR3 DNA is TGCAGCGTCGAAGTCAGCTCCTACGAGCAGTACTTC. Encoded protein: CSVEVSSYEQYF.

This clonotype was seen only a few times. This sequence joins TRBV14 and TRBJ1-5; the D gene is possibly TRBD1 (5 bases). Germline CDR1 SGHDN, CDR2 FVKESK. The CDR3 is 14 amino acids. V lost 1 base and J 5 bases, leaving 9 bases between the germline ends. DNA of the CDR3: TGTGCCAGCAGCCAAGCAGGGTTCTATCAGCCCCAGCATTTT. This translates into CASSQAGFYQPQHF.

In its sample, this clonotype was seen a few times. V usage is TRBV5-1 and J usage is TRBJ2-1; TRBD1 matches at 9 bases. The trim removed 3 bases at V and 6 bases at J, leaving 1 base unmatched. This CDR3 has 13 residues. Germline lookup yields CDR1 SGHRS and CDR2 YFSETQ. The CDR3 protein is CASSWTGANEQFF. For the CDR3, the DNA is TGCGCCAGCAGCTGGACAGGGGCCAATGAGCAGTTCTTC.

The genes are TRBV3-1 and TRBJ1-1; D is possibly TRBD1 (5 bases). This CDR3 comprises 15 residues. Germline V lookup: CDR1 LGHDT, CDR2 YNNKEL (reference sequence). The V end lost 1 base, the J end lost 0 bases, and 9 bases lay between the germline ends. CDR3 residues: CASSQGQLMNTEAFF. CDR3 bases: TGTGCCAGCAGCCAAGGACAGCTTATGAACACTGAAGCTTTCTTT.

DNA of the CDR3: TGTGCCACCAGTGAAGGGGTCGGGGAGACCCAGTACTTC. It is translated as CATSEGVGETQYF. This rearrangement joins TRBV24-1 to TRBJ2-5, with a weak D call TRBD1 (5 bases). This CDR3 is 13 amino acids long. The germline V gene has CDR1 KGHDR and CDR2 SFDVKD. V lost 4 bases and J 5 bases, leaving 10 bases between the germline ends.

This clonotype has more than one count but fewer than ten. V is TRBV5-1 and J is TRBJ2-3, with D possibly matching TRBD2 (5 bases). There are 15 residues in the CDR3. V shed 0 bases and J shed 2 bases, with 10 bases lying between them. The V gene's germline CDR1 is SGHRS and CDR2 YFSETQ. Here the CDR3 DNA reads TGCGCCAGCAGCTTGGCCACGGACTCCACAGATACGCAGTATTTT. Protein product: CASSLATDSTDTQYF.

This clonotype was picked up many times. This chain links TRBV7-8 with TRBJ2-1; D remains unclear. The ends were cut back, 1 base at V and 5 bases at J, with 9 bases in the middle. This CDR3 is built from 14 residues. Germline CDR1 is SGHVS and CDR2 is FQNEAQ. The CDR3 nucleotides are TGTGCCAGCAGCTTAGTGGGCGGAAACAATGAGCAGTTCTTC. Its protein is CASSLVGGNNEQFF.